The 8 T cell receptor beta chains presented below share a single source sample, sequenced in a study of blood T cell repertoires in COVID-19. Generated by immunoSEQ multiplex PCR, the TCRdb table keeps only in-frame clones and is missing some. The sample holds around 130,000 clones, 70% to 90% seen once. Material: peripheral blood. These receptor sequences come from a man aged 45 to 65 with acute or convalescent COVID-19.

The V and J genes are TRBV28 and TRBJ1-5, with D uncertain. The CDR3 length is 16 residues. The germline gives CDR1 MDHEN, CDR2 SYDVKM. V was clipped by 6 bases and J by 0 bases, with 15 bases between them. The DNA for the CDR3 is TGTGCCAGCAGCCGCCCCACCGGAGATAGCAATCAGCCCCAGCATTTT. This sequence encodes CASSRPTGDSNQPQHF.

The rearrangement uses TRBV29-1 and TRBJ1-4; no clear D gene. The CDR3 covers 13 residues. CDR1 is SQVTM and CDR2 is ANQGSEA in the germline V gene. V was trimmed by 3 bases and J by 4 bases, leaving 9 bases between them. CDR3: CSVEIGYNEKLFF. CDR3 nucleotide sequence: TGCAGCGTTGAGATCGGTTATAATGAAAAACTGTTTTTT.

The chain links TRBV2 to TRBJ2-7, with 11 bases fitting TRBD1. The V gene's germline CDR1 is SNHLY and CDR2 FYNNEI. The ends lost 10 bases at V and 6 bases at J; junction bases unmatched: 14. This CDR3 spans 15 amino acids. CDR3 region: CAINTRDRGEGEQYF. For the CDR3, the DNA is TGTGCCATCAACACCAGGGACAGGGGGGAGGGCGAGCAGTACTTC. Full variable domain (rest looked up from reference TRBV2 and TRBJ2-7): EPEVTQTPSHQVTQMGQEVILRCVPISNHLYFYWYRQILGQKVEFLVSFYNNEISEKSEIFDDQFSVERPDGSNFTLKIRSTKLEDSAMYFCAINTRDRGEGEQYFGPGTRLTVT.

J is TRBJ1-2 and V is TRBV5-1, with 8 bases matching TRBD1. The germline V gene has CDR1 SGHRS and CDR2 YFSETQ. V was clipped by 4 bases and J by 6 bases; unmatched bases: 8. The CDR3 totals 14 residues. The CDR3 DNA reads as TGCGCCAGCAGCCCGGGACAGGTCGAGGATGGCTACACCTTC. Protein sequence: CASSPGQVEDGYTF.

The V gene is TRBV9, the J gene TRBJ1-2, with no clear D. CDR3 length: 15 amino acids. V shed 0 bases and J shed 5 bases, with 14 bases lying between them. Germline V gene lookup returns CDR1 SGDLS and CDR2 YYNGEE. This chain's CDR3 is CASSVGRGTEYGYTF. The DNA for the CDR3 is TGTGCCAGCAGCGTAGGGCGGGGTACGGAGTATGGCTACACCTTC. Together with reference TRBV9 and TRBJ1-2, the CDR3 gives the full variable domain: DSGVTQTPKHLITATGQRVTLRCSPRSGDLSVYWYQQSLDQGLQFLIQYYNGEERAKGNILERFSAQQFPDLHSELNLSSLELGDSALYFCASSVGRGTEYGYTFGSGTRLTVV.

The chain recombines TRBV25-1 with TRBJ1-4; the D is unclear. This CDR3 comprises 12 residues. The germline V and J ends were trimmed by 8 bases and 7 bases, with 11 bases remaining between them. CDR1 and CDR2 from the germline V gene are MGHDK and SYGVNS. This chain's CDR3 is CASQHRGEKLFF. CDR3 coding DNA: TGTGCCAGCCAACATAGAGGTGAAAAACTGTTTTTT.

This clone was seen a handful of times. The CDR3 bases are TGTGCCAGCAGCCATTCTAGCGAGTCCTACGAGCAGTACTTC. This gives the protein CASSHSSESYEQYF. V is TRBV3-1 (or the pseudogene TRBV3-2) and J is TRBJ2-7; possibly TRBD2 for D (6 bases). Per germline, CDR1 LGHDT and CDR2 YNNKEL (reference sequence). The V and J ends lost 3 bases and 1 base respectively, with 10 bases between them. The CDR3 loop spans 14 amino acids.

In DNA form, the CDR3 reads TGTGCCAGCAGCTTGCGGGTTCGAAGCTCTGGGGCCAACGTCCTGACTTTC. Amino acids: CASSLRVRSSGANVLTF. The V call is TRBV5-5, the J call TRBJ2-6; D is unclear. Trimming stripped 1 base from V and 0 bases from J, with 11 bases between. CDR1 and CDR2 (germline): SGHKS, YYEKEE (reference sequence). The CDR3 is made up of 17 amino acids.